Below, 13 T cell receptor beta chains from the same sample are listed, as sequenced in a study of shared clonotypes between healthy human individuals. Produced via immunoSEQ multiplex PCR; TCRdb's table is partial and in-frame only. The table shows about 1.1 million clones, with 75% to 80% occurring only once. The sequencing input was memory CD4+ T cells from PBMCs. Subset here: CD45RA-negative fraction. The origin of the receptors is a man aged 18 to 29 in good health. Some clones in this sample may be carry-over from other donors' samples.

This clone was observed at least ten times. J is TRBJ2-7 and V is TRBV9; D gene uncertain. Germline-derived CDR1 and CDR2 are SGDLS and YYNGEE. V lost 2 bases, J lost 3 bases, and 12 bases lay in between. There are 14 residues in the CDR3. The CDR3 sequence: CASSVMPENYEQYF. CDR3 nucleotide sequence: TGTGCCAGCAGCGTTATGCCGGAAAACTACGAGCAGTACTTC.

V usage is TRBV6-1 and J usage is TRBJ2-7; weak D call: TRBD2 (6 bases). This CDR3 is 15 amino acids long. CDR1 is MNHNS and CDR2 is SASEGT in the germline V gene. V lost 5 bases, J lost 3 bases, and 17 bases lay in between. Written as DNA, the CDR3 is TGTGCCAGCAGTACACTTGGGACTCCCATCTACGAGCAGTACTTC. Translated, it gives CASSTLGTPIYEQYF.

The chain links TRBV10-2 to TRBJ2-3; 7 bases map to TRBD2. The J segment lost 6 bases and the V segment lost 3 bases, leaving 9 bases of the junction unmatched. This CDR3 comprises 15 residues. Germline loops: CDR1 WSHSY, CDR2 SAAADI. CDR3 region: CASSDGGRKGDTQYF. CDR3 nucleotides: TGCGCCAGCAGTGACGGCGGGAGAAAGGGGGATACGCAGTATTTT.

CDR3 nucleotides: TGTGCCAGCACCCCATCCGGGGCAACTAATGAAAAACTGTTTTTT. Encoded protein: CASTPSGATNEKLFF. The chain couples TRBV28 to TRBJ1-4; unclear D gene. V shed 7 bases and J shed 0 bases, with 12 bases lying between them. Germline-derived CDR1 and CDR2 are MDHEN and SYDVKM. The CDR3 extends over 15 amino acids. Drawing the rest from reference TRBV28 and TRBJ1-4, the complete variable domain is DVKVTQSSRYLVKRTGEKVFLECVQDMDHENMFWYRQDPGLGLRLIYFSYDVKMKEKGDIPEGYSVSREKKERFSLILESASTNQTSMYLCASTPSGATNEKLFFGSGTQLSVL.

The chain couples TRBV7-2 to TRBJ2-5, with D perhaps TRBD1 or TRBD2 (6 bases each). The CDR3 covers 15 residues. Germline CDR1 and CDR2: SGHTA and FQGNSA. The germline V and J ends were trimmed by 0 bases and 5 bases, with 13 bases remaining between them. CDR3 sequence: CASSLAAGQSETQYF. The DNA of the CDR3 is TGTGCCAGCAGCTTAGCGGCGGGACAATCGGAGACCCAGTACTTC.

This clone showed up just a few times. This chain uses TRBV25-1 with TRBJ1-2; 7 nucleotides line up with TRBD1. Per the germline V gene, CDR1 is MGHDK and CDR2 is SYGVNS. Unmatched junction bases numbered 10, after V lost 6 bases and J lost 12 bases. The CDR3 loop spans 12 amino acids. Written as DNA, the CDR3 is TGTGCCAGCAGCGGGGGCGCAGGGGGGAACACCTTC. Encoded protein: CASSGGAGGNTF.

The chain has TRBV6-5 and TRBJ2-3, with D perhaps TRBD2 (5 bases). V was shortened by 5 bases and J by 6 bases, with 12 bases between the two germline ends. The CDR3 length is 13 residues. CDR1 MNHEY and CDR2 SVGAGI come from the germline V gene. Here the CDR3 DNA reads TGTGCCAGCAGTCAACAGACGGGGGATACGCAGTATTTT. Its protein is CASSQQTGDTQYF.

This chain links TRBV29-1 with TRBJ1-5; D is uncertain. Per germline, CDR1 SQVTM and CDR2 ANQGSEA. Trimming removed 4 bases at V and 7 bases at J, with 5 bases between. The CDR3 is 10 amino acids. CDR3 DNA sequence: TGCAGCGTTGGTTCCCAGCCCCAGCATTTT. Protein product: CSVGSQPQHF.

The chain uses TRBV5-3 and TRBJ1-1; D might be TRBD1 (6 bases). TRBV5-3 carries the ORF label, with uncertain function. Trimming shortened V by 0 bases and J by 3 bases, and 12 bases separated the two germline ends. There are 15 residues in the CDR3. The CDR3 nucleotides read TGTGCCAGAAGCTTGGCGACAGGACTATACACTGAAGCTTTCTTT. It yields the protein CARSLATGLYTEAFF.

V gene TRBV7-2 combines with J gene TRBJ2-7; 7 bases are shared with TRBD2. Germline V lookup: CDR1 SGHTA, CDR2 FQGNSA. V lost 7 bases and J lost 5; bases outside the gene matches: 11. The CDR3 consists of 14 residues. In DNA, the CDR3 is TGTGCCAGCACCCGGGGTAGCCGGGGGGACGAGCAGTACTTC. This codes for CASTRGSRGDEQYF.

The chain carries TRBV2 and TRBJ2-2, with D possibly being TRBD2 (5 bases). The CDR3 contains 11 residues. Germline CDR1 reads SNHLY; CDR2 reads FYNNEI. Trimming removed 7 bases at V and 7 bases at J, with 7 bases between. In nucleotides, the CDR3 is TGTGCCAGCAAGGGAGACGGGGAGCTGTTTTTT. Translated: CASKGDGELFF.

With regard to this clone: Other DNA sequences of this sample code for an identical CDR3. V usage is TRBV5-1 and J usage is TRBJ2-5; D is undetermined. CDR1 and CDR2 from the germline V gene are SGHRS and YFSETQ. V lost 0 bases, J lost 5 bases, and 5 bases lay in between. This CDR3 is 12 amino acids long. The CDR3 DNA sequence: TGCGCCAGCAGCTTGGGTCGGGAGACCCAGTACTTC. Protein sequence: CASSLGRETQYF.

In its sample, this clone was seen once. The chain uses TRBV4-1 and TRBJ2-5; 8 positions agree with TRBD2. The CDR3 covers 15 residues. Germline V gene sequence: CDR1 MGHRA, CDR2 YSYEKL. Trimming took 2 bases from V and 4 from J; bases not matched to a gene: 6. The CDR3 is CASSQLGLAGETQYF. The CDR3 coding sequence is TGCGCCAGCAGCCAATTGGGGCTAGCGGGAGAGACCCAGTACTTC.